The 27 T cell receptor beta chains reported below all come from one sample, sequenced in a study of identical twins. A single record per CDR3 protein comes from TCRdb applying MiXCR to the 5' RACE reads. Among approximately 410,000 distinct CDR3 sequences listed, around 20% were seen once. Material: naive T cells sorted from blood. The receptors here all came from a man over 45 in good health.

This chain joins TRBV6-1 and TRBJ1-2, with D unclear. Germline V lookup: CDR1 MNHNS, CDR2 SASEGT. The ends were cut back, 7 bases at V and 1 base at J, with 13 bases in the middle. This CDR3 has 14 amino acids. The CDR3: CASKGLGFNYGYTF. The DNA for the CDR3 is TGTGCCAGCAAAGGTTTGGGGTTTAACTATGGCTACACCTTC.

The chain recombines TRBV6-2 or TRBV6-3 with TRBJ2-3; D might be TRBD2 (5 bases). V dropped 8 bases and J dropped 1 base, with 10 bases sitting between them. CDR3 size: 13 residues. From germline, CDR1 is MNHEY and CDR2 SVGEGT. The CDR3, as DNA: TGTGCCAGCCGGGGTACCGGCACAGATACGCAGTATTTT. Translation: CASRGTGTDTQYF.

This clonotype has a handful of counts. CDR3 in amino acids: CASSRDYPNDEQFF. The CDR3 nucleotides read TGTGCCAGCAGTAGGGACTACCCCAACGATGAGCAGTTCTTC. The chain combines TRBV6-1 with TRBJ2-1; 7 bases fit TRBD2. Germline CDR1 and CDR2: MNHNS and SASEGT. Trimming took 5 bases from V and 8 from J; bases not matched to a gene: 9. The CDR3 extends over 14 amino acids.

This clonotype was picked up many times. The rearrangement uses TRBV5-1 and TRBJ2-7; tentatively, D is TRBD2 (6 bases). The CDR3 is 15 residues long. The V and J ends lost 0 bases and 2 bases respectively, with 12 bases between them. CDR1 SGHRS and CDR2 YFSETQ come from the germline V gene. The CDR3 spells CASSLAQRATYEQYF. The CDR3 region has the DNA TGCGCCAGCAGCTTGGCCCAGCGGGCTACCTACGAGCAGTACTTC.

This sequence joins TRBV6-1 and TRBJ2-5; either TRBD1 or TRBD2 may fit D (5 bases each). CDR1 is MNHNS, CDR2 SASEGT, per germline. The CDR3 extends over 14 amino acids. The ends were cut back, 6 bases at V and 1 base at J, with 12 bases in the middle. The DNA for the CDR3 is TGTGCCAGCAGGCCAACGGGGCTCCAAGAGACCCAGTACTTC. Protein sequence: CASRPTGLQETQYF.

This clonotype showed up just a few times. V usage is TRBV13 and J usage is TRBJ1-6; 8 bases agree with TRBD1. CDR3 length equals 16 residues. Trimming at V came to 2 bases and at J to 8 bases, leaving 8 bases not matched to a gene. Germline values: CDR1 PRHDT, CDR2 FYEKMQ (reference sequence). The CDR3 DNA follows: TGTGCCAGCAGCTTACGGCAGGGGGCGATTTATTCACCCCTCCACTTT. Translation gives CASSLRQGAIYSPLHF.

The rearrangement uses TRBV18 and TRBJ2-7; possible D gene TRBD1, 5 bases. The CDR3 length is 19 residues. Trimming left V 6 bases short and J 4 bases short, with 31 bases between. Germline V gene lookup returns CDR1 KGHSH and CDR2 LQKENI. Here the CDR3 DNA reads TGTGCCAGCTCGCTCAGACCTCCGGCAGGGCCAGGTCCCAATTACGAGCAGTACTTC. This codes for CASSLRPPAGPGPNYEQYF.

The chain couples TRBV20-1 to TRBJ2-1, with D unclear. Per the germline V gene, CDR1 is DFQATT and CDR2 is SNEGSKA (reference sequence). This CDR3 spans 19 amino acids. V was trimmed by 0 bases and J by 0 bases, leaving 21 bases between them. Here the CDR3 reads CSARDTIPSHISSYNEQFF. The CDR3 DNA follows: TGCAGTGCTAGAGATACAATCCCCTCACATATAAGCTCCTACAATGAGCAGTTCTTC.

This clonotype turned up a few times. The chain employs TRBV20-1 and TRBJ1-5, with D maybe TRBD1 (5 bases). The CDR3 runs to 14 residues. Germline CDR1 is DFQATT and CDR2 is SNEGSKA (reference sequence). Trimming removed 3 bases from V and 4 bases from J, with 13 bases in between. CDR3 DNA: TGCAGTGCTAGGAACCCAGCAGGGAATCAGCCCCAGCATTTT. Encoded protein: CSARNPAGNQPQHF.

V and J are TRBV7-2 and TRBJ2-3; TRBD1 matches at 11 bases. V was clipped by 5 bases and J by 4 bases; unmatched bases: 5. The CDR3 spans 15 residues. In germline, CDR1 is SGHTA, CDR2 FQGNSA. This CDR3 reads CASSPSGQGADTQYF. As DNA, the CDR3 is TGTGCCAGCAGCCCTTCGGGACAGGGGGCAGATACGCAGTATTTT.

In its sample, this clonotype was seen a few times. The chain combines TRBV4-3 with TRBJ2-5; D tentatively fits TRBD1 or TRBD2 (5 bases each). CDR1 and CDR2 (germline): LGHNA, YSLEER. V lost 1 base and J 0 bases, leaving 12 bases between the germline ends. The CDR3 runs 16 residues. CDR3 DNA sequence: TGCGCCAGCAGCCAAGCCCGGGGCGGGTACCAAGAGACCCAGTACTTC. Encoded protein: CASSQARGGYQETQYF.

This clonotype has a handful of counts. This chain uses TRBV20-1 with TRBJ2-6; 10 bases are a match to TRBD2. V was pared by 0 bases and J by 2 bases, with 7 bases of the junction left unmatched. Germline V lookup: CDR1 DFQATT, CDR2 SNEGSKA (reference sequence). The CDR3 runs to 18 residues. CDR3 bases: TGCAGTGCTAGAGATCTATTAGCGGGGGGAACTGGGGCCAACGTCCTGACTTTC. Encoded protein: CSARDLLAGGTGANVLTF.

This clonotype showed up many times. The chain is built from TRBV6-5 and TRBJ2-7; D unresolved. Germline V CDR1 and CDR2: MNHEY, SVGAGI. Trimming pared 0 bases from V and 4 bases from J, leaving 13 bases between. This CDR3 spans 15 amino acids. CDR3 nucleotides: TGTGCCAGCAGTTACTCAGGCCATGGGAAATACGAGCAGTACTTC. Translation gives CASSYSGHGKYEQYF.

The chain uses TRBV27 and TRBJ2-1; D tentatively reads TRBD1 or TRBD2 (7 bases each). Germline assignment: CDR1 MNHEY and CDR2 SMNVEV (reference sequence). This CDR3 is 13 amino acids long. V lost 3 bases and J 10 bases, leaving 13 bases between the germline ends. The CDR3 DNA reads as TGTGCCAGCAGTTTGGGGAGGGGGCTAGAGCAGTTCTTC. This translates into CASSLGRGLEQFF.

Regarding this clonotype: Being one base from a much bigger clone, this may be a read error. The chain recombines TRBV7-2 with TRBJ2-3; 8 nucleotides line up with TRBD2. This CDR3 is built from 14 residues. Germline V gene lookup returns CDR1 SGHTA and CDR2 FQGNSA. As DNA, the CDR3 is TGTTCCAGCAGCCCGGGACTAGAAAAAGATACGCAGTATTTT. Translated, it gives CSSSPGLEKDTQYF. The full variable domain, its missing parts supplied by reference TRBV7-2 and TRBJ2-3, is GAGVSQSPSNKVTEKGKDVELRCDPISGHTALYWYRQSLGQGLEFLIYFQGNSAPDKSGLPSDRFSAERTGGSVSTLTIQRTQQEDSAVYLCSSSPGLEKDTQYFGPGTRLTVL.

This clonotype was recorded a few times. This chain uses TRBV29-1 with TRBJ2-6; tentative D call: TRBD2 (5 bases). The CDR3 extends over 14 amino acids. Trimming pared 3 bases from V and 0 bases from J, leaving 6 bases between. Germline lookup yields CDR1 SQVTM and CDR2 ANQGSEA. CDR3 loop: CSVDAGSGANVLTF. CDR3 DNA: TGCAGCGTTGATGCGGGCTCTGGGGCCAACGTCCTGACTTTC.

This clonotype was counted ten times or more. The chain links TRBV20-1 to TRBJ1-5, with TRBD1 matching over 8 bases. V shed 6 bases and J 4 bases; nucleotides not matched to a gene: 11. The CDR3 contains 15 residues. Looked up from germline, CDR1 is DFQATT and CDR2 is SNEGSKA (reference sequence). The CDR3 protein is CSAEDREHSNQPQHF. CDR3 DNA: TGCAGTGCCGAGGACAGGGAACACTCGAATCAGCCCCAGCATTTT.

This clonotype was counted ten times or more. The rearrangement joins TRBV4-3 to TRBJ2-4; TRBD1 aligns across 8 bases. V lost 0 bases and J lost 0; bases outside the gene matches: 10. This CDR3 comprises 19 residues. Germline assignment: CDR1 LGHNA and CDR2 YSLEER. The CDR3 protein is CASSQDFAGGEVAKNIQYF. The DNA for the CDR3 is TGCGCCAGCAGCCAAGATTTTGCAGGGGGCGAGGTAGCCAAAAACATTCAGTACTTC.

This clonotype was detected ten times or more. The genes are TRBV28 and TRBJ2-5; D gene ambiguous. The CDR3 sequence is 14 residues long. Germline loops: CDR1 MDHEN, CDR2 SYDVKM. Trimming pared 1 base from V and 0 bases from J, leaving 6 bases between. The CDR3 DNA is TGTGCCAGCAGTTTATCAGACTACCAAGAGACCCAGTACTTC. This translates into CASSLSDYQETQYF.

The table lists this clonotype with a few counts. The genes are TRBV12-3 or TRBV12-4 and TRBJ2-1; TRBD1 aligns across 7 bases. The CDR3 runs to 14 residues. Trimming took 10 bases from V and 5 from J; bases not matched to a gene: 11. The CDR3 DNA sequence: TGTGCCACAATTACCGGGACAGCTAACAATGAGCAGTTCTTC. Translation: CATITGTANNEQFF.

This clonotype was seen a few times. The CDR3 nucleotides are TGTGCCAGCACCCTTACGGGACAGGGTTACGAGCAGTACTTC. It is translated as CASTLTGQGYEQYF. The genes are TRBV12-3 or TRBV12-4 and TRBJ2-7; 9 bases are shared with TRBD1. V lost 7 bases to trimming and J lost 4 bases; unmatched junction nucleotides: 8. This CDR3 has 14 residues.

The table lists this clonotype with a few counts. The CDR3 here is CASSLGSQASSYEQYF. For the CDR3, the DNA is TGTGCCAGCAGCTTGGGAAGTCAGGCGAGCTCCTACGAGCAGTACTTC. This chain connects TRBV7-6 to TRBJ2-7; D gene ambiguous. Deletions cut 3 bases from V and 0 bases from J, with 15 bases between. Per germline, CDR1 SGHVS and CDR2 FNYEAQ. The CDR3 is 16 amino acids.

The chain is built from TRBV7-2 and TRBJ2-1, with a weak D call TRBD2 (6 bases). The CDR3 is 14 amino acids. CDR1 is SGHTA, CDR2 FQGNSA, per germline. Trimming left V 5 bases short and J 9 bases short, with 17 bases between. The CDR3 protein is CASSAGLPAGEQFF. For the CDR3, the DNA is TGTGCCAGCAGCGCGGGACTCCCAGCGGGTGAGCAGTTCTTC. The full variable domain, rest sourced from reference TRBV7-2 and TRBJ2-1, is GAGVSQSPSNKVTEKGKDVELRCDPISGHTALYWYRQSLGQGLEFLIYFQGNSAPDKSGLPSDRFSAERTGGSVSTLTIQRTQQEDSAVYLCASSAGLPAGEQFFGPGTRLTVL.

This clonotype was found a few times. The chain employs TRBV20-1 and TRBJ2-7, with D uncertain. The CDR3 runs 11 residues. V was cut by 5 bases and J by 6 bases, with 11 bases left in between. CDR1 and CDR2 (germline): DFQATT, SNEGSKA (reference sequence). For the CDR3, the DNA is TGCAGTGCTGAATTTCAAGGCGAGCAGTACTTC. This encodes CSAEFQGEQYF.

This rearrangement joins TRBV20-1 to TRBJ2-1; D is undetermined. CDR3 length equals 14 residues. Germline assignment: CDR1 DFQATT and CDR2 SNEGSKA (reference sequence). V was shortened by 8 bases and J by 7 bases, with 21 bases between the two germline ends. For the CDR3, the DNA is TGCAGTACCCCCGATTTAAGAAGGTCAAATGAGCAGTTCTTC. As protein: CSTPDLRRSNEQFF.

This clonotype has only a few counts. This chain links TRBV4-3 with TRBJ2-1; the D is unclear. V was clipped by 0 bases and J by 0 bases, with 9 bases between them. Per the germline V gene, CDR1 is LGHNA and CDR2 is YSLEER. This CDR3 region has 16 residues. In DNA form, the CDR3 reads TGCGCCAGCAGCCAAGATTCTGCCGCCTCCTACAATGAGCAGTTCTTC. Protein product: CASSQDSAASYNEQFF.

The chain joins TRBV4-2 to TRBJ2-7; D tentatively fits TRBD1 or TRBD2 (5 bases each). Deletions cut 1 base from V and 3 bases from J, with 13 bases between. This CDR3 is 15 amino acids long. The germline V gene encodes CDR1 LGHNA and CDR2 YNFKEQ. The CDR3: CASSQAGQGGYEQYF. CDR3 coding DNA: TGTGCCAGCAGCCAAGCGGGGCAGGGTGGCTACGAGCAGTACTTC.